This T cell receptor beta chain originates from a study of shared T cell receptors in the human thymus. J gave up 7 bases and V 4 bases, and 10 bases lay outside the gene matches. Germline lookup yields CDR1 MNHEY and CDR2 SMNVEV (reference sequence). CDR3 length: 14 amino acids. Produced via immunoSEQ multiplex PCR; TCRdb's table is partial and in-frame only. The sample includes about 660,000 clones, 88% of them seen just once. These data were also filed under a second study, of human thymus T cells. From that paper: Donor material was obtained from healthy Finnish infants undergoing corrective surgery for congenital heart defects. Thymic material originated from resections removed in the course of corrective heart surgery. Thymic and blood repertoires appeared to carry a bias in their V and J gene usage. Unrelated individuals were reported by related research to share highly overlapping thymic repertoires.

The rearrangement links TRBV27 to TRBJ2-7; 7 nucleotides match TRBD2. The TCR originated in a boy younger than two with a congenital heart defect. The sequenced sample consisted of thymocytes. The CDR3 nucleotides are TGTGCCAGCAGTTCCCGGGGAGCGGGATGTGAGCAGTACTTC. It translates to CASSSRGAGCEQYF.